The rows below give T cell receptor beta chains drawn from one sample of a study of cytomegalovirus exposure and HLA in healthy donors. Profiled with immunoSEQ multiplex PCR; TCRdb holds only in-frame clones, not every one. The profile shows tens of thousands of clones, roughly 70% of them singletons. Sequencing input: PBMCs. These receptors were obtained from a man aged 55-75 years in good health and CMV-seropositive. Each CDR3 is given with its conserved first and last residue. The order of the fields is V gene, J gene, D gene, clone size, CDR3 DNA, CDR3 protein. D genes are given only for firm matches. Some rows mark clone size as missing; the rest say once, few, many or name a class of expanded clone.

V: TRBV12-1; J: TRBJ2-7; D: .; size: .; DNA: TGTGCCAGCAGCTCTCCGGGTCCGACCGACGAGCAGTACTTC; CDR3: CASSSPGPTDEQYF
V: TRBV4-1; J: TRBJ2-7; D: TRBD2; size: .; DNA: TGCGCCAGCAGCCAGGCTCTTAGCGGGAGAGGCTACGAGCAGTACTTC; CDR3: CASSQALSGRGYEQYF
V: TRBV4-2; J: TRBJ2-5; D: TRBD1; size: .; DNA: TGTGCCAGCAGCCAGGATGGACAGGGGGAGACCCAGTACTTC; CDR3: CASSQDGQGETQYF
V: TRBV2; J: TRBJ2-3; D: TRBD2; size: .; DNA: TGTGCCAGCAGTGACCAGTCTAGCGGGAGTCGAAGCACAGATACGCAGTATTTT; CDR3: CASSDQSSGSRSTDTQYF
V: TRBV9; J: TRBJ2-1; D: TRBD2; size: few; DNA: TGTGCCAGCAGCGGTAGCGGGAGGGCCGGTAATGAGCAGTTCTTC; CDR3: CASSGSGRAGNEQFF
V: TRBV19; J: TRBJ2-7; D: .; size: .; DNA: TGTGCCAGTAGTATAAGGGACGCGGGGGAGCAGTACTTC; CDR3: CASSIRDAGEQYF
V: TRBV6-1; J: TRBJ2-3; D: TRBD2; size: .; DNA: TGTGCCAGCAGCCCGGGGGGGAAAACAGATACGCAGTATTTT; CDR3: CASSPGGKTDTQYF
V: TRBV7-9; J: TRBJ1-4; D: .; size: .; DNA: TGTGCCAGCAGCTCCTTTAGCACAGGGCCTAATGAAAAACTGTTTTTT; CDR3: CASSSFSTGPNEKLFF
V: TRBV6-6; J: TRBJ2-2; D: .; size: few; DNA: TGTGCCAGCAGTTACCTCCCTTCGAACACCGGGGAGCTGTTTTTT; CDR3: CASSYLPSNTGELFF
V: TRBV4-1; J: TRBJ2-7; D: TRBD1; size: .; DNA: TGCGCCAGCAGCCCCTCCCGGGACAGGACCTCCTACGAGCAGTACTTC; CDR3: CASSPSRDRTSYEQYF
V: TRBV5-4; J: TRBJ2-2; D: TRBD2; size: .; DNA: TGTGCCAGCAGCCCTGGAGGGGTTTTAGCGGGGGGTACCGGGGAGCTGTTTTTT; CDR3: CASSPGGVLAGGTGELFF
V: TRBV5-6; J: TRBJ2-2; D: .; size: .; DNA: TGTGCCAGCAGCTTGTTGAAGGGAGGGGGCACCGGGGAGCTGTTTTTT; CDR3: CASSLLKGGGTGELFF
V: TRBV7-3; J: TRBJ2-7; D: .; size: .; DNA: TGTGCCGCAGCCCGGGACTTATACTACGAACAGTACTTC; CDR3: CAAARDLYYEQYF
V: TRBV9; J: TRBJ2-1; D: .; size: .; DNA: TGTGCCAGCAGCGTAGCTGCATTGGAGGGCCCGTGGAATGAGCAGTTCTTC; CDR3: CASSVAALEGPWNEQFF
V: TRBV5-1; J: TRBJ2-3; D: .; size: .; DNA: TGCGCCAGCAGCTGGAGTGGCACTAGCACAGATACGCAGTATTTT; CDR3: CASSWSGTSTDTQYF
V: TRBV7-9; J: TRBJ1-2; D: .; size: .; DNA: TGTGCCAGCAGCGAATCGCAGCGGACGGGTGGCTACACCTTC; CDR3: CASSESQRTGGYTF
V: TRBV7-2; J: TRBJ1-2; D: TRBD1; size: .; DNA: TGTGCCAGCAGCTCTGACAGGGCCACTGGCTACACCTTC; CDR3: CASSSDRATGYTF
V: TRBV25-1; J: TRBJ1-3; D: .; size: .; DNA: TGTGCCAGCAGTGACGCGGGTGGCGCTGGAAACACCATATATTTT; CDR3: CASSDAGGAGNTIYF